Listed below are T cell receptor beta chains from one sample, sequenced in a study of blood T cell repertoires in COVID-19. This table comes from immunoSEQ multiplex PCR, and its TCRdb copy is limited to in-frame clones, with some not included. Of 90,000 to 130,000 clones listed, over 80% are singletons. Sequences were obtained from peripheral blood. Source of these receptors: a woman aged 70-85 years with acute or convalescent COVID-19. Each CDR3 is given with its conserved first and last residue. The D gene is left open where the match is weak. Where a row states a size, it is once, few, many or the class of an expanded clone; other rows omit it.

j_gene: TRBJ2-2; abundance: many; v_gene: TRBV6-1; d_gene: TRBD2; CDR3aa: CASSEDPGLAAYTGELFF; CDR3nt: TGTGCCAGCAGTGAAGATCCCGGACTAGCGGCCTACACCGGGGAGCTGTTTTTT
j_gene: TRBJ2-6; abundance: NA; v_gene: TRBV7-9; d_gene: TRBD1; CDR3aa: CASRVPGQGNSGANVLTF; CDR3nt: TGTGCCAGCCGCGTCCCGGGACAGGGTAACTCTGGGGCCAACGTCCTGACTTTC
j_gene: TRBJ2-3; abundance: NA; v_gene: TRBV7-9; d_gene: TRBD2; CDR3aa: CASSLDGREPWDTQYF; CDR3nt: TGTGCCAGCAGCTTAGATGGGCGGGAGCCGTGGGATACGCAGTATTTT
j_gene: TRBJ1-4; abundance: NA; v_gene: TRBV5-4; d_gene: TRBD1; CDR3aa: CASSLRARGRDEKLFF; CDR3nt: TGTGCCAGCAGCTTGAGGGCCAGGGGGCGTGATGAAAAACTGTTTTTT
j_gene: TRBJ2-3; abundance: NA; v_gene: TRBV9; d_gene: TRBD2; CDR3aa: CASSGSSGRADTQYF; CDR3nt: TGTGCCAGCAGCGGATCTAGCGGGAGGGCTGATACGCAGTATTTT
j_gene: TRBJ2-7; abundance: NA; v_gene: TRBV28; d_gene: NA; CDR3aa: CASSPHYEQYF; CDR3nt: TGTGCCAGCAGTCCACACTACGAGCAGTACTTC
j_gene: TRBJ2-3; abundance: NA; v_gene: TRBV28; d_gene: NA; CDR3aa: CASRPGASTDTQYF; CDR3nt: TGTGCCAGCAGACCAGGGGCGAGCACAGATACGCAGTATTTT
j_gene: TRBJ1-2; abundance: NA; v_gene: TRBV15; d_gene: TRBD1; CDR3aa: CATSSRTGANYGYTF; CDR3nt: TGTGCCACCAGCTCCCGGACAGGGGCGAACTATGGCTACACCTTC
j_gene: TRBJ1-2; abundance: NA; v_gene: TRBV7-9; d_gene: TRBD1; CDR3aa: CASSLLGQGDYGYTF; CDR3nt: TGTGCCAGCAGCTTATTGGGACAGGGGGACTATGGCTACACCTTC
j_gene: TRBJ1-1; abundance: NA; v_gene: TRBV11-1; d_gene: NA; CDR3aa: CASSLTVLNTEAFF; CDR3nt: TGTGCCAGCAGCCTGACAGTCCTGAACACTGAAGCTTTCTTT
j_gene: TRBJ2-5; abundance: NA; v_gene: TRBV7-7; d_gene: NA; CDR3aa: CASSLDRDSQETQYF; CDR3nt: TGTGCCAGCAGCTTAGATCGGGACTCCCAAGAGACCCAGTACTTC
j_gene: TRBJ2-3; abundance: NA; v_gene: TRBV9; d_gene: TRBD1; CDR3aa: CASSVTPGGAADTQYF; CDR3nt: TGTGCCAGCAGCGTAACTCCAGGGGGCGCGGCAGATACGCAGTATTTT
j_gene: TRBJ1-2; abundance: NA; v_gene: TRBV6-1; d_gene: NA; CDR3aa: CASSEAQAFRGYTF; CDR3nt: TGTGCCAGCAGTGAAGCTCAGGCCTTTAGGGGCTACACCTTC
j_gene: TRBJ1-4; abundance: NA; v_gene: TRBV7-2; d_gene: NA; CDR3aa: CASSGGWVPNEKLFF; CDR3nt: TGTGCCAGCAGCGGGGGGTGGGTCCCTAATGAAAAACTGTTTTTT
j_gene: TRBJ2-1; abundance: NA; v_gene: TRBV7-9; d_gene: TRBD1; CDR3aa: CASSLAQGVYNEQFF; CDR3nt: TGTGCCAGCAGCTTAGCTCAGGGGGTTTACAATGAGCAGTTCTTC
j_gene: TRBJ2-7; abundance: NA; v_gene: TRBV6-5; d_gene: TRBD2; CDR3aa: CASSIAGYYEQYF; CDR3nt: TGTGCCAGCAGCATAGCGGGATACTACGAGCAGTACTTC
j_gene: TRBJ2-7; abundance: NA; v_gene: TRBV6-5; d_gene: TRBD1; CDR3aa: CASSYLRQGVAYEQYF; CDR3nt: TGTGCCAGCAGTTACTTAAGACAGGGCGTCGCCTACGAGCAGTACTTC
j_gene: TRBJ2-2; abundance: NA; v_gene: TRBV18; d_gene: TRBD2; CDR3aa: CASSGLVDTGELFF; CDR3nt: TGTGCCAGCTCAGGACTAGTCGACACCGGGGAGCTGTTTTTT
j_gene: TRBJ2-5; abundance: once; v_gene: TRBV7-9; d_gene: TRBD2; CDR3aa: CASSFQGLAGREETQYF; CDR3nt: TGTGCCAGCAGCTTCCAAGGACTAGCGGGACGGGAGGAGACCCAGTACTTC
j_gene: TRBJ2-2; abundance: NA; v_gene: TRBV7-6; d_gene: TRBD1; CDR3aa: CASSEDRGMGQGPTGELFF; CDR3nt: TGTGCCAGTTCCGAGGACCGGGGCATGGGACAGGGACCCACCGGGGAGCTGTTTTTT
j_gene: TRBJ2-1; abundance: NA; v_gene: TRBV12-5; d_gene: TRBD2; CDR3aa: CASTLAVHNEQFF; CDR3nt: TGTGCTAGTACCCTAGCGGTTCACAATGAGCAGTTCTTC
j_gene: TRBJ2-3; abundance: few; v_gene: TRBV5-1; d_gene: NA; CDR3aa: CASSVTGGRTDTQYF; CDR3nt: TGCGCCAGCAGCGTTACAGGCGGTCGGACAGATACGCAGTATTTT
j_gene: TRBJ1-2; abundance: few; v_gene: TRBV29-1; d_gene: TRBD1; CDR3aa: CSVDDRGNGYTF; CDR3nt: TGCAGCGTTGACGACAGGGGCAATGGCTACACCTTC
j_gene: TRBJ2-7; abundance: NA; v_gene: TRBV6-5; d_gene: NA; CDR3aa: CASRKPGTYEQYF; CDR3nt: TGTGCCAGCAGGAAACCGGGGACCTACGAGCAGTACTTC
j_gene: TRBJ2-7; abundance: few; v_gene: TRBV5-1; d_gene: NA; CDR3aa: CASSPRDSAYEQYF; CDR3nt: TGCGCCAGCAGCCCCCGGGACTCCGCCTACGAGCAGTACTTC
j_gene: TRBJ1-2; abundance: once; v_gene: TRBV11-2; d_gene: NA; CDR3aa: CASSLASISGGYTF; CDR3nt: TGTGCCAGCAGCTTAGCAAGTATCTCGGGGGGCTACACCTTC
j_gene: TRBJ2-3; abundance: NA; v_gene: TRBV5-1; d_gene: TRBD1; CDR3aa: CASSTADRASTDTQYF; CDR3nt: TGCGCCAGCAGCACGGCGGACAGGGCTAGCACAGATACGCAGTATTTT
j_gene: TRBJ2-2; abundance: few; v_gene: TRBV6-1; d_gene: NA; CDR3aa: CASSEAPYPNTGELFF; CDR3nt: TGTGCCAGCAGTGAAGCCCCCTATCCGAACACCGGGGAGCTGTTTTTT
j_gene: TRBJ1-1; abundance: NA; v_gene: TRBV5-1; d_gene: TRBD1; CDR3aa: CASRGTGMTEAFF; CDR3nt: TGCGCCAGCAGGGGGACAGGGATGACTGAAGCTTTCTTT
j_gene: TRBJ2-5; abundance: NA; v_gene: TRBV7-6; d_gene: TRBD1; CDR3aa: CASSYRQGAWETQYF; CDR3nt: TGTGCCAGCAGCTATCGACAGGGGGCCTGGGAGACCCAGTACTTC
j_gene: TRBJ2-5; abundance: NA; v_gene: TRBV6-6; d_gene: NA; CDR3aa: CASTSTLETQYF; CDR3nt: TGTGCCAGCACTTCGACACTGGAGACCCAGTACTTC
j_gene: TRBJ2-1; abundance: NA; v_gene: TRBV9; d_gene: NA; CDR3aa: CASSVSTQGYEQFF; CDR3nt: TGTGCCAGCAGCGTATCGACTCAGGGTTATGAGCAGTTCTTC
j_gene: TRBJ2-1; abundance: NA; v_gene: TRBV3-1/TRBV3-2; d_gene: TRBD2; CDR3aa: CASSPTSGGSYNEQFF; CDR3nt: TGTGCCAGCAGCCCGACCAGCGGGGGGTCCTACAATGAGCAGTTCTTC
j_gene: TRBJ2-7; abundance: NA; v_gene: TRBV15; d_gene: TRBD1; CDR3aa: CATSRGGQGLNEQYF; CDR3nt: TGTGCCACCAGCAGGGGGGGACAGGGGTTAAACGAGCAGTACTTC
j_gene: TRBJ1-5; abundance: NA; v_gene: TRBV30; d_gene: TRBD1; CDR3aa: CACSPGQGTVGNQPQHF; CDR3nt: TGTGCCTGCTCTCCGGGACAGGGGACGGTAGGCAATCAGCCCCAGCATTTT
j_gene: TRBJ2-3; abundance: NA; v_gene: TRBV7-3; d_gene: TRBD1; CDR3aa: CASSSGQGMNTQYF; CDR3nt: TGTGCCAGCAGCTCTGGACAGGGGATGAATACGCAGTATTTT
j_gene: TRBJ2-7; abundance: NA; v_gene: TRBV28; d_gene: NA; CDR3aa: CASSWVIGTQDDEQYF; CDR3nt: TGTGCCAGCAGTTGGGTTATCGGGACACAAGACGACGAGCAGTACTTC
j_gene: TRBJ2-1; abundance: NA; v_gene: TRBV7-2; d_gene: NA; CDR3aa: CASSRLGGSYNEQFF; CDR3nt: TGTGCCAGCAGCCGCCTGGGAGGCTCCTACAATGAGCAGTTCTTC
j_gene: TRBJ2-3; abundance: NA; v_gene: TRBV9; d_gene: TRBD2; CDR3aa: CASSPRTSGIIDTQYF; CDR3nt: TGTGCCAGCAGCCCGCGGACTAGCGGGATTATAGATACGCAGTATTTT
j_gene: TRBJ2-7; abundance: NA; v_gene: TRBV6-6; d_gene: NA; CDR3aa: CASSDAAGAYEQYF; CDR3nt: TGTGCCAGCAGTGACGCGGCCGGGGCCTACGAGCAGTACTTC
j_gene: TRBJ1-5; abundance: NA; v_gene: TRBV6-5; d_gene: TRBD1; CDR3aa: CASSSQPTGYNQPQHF; CDR3nt: TGTGCCAGCAGTTCGCAGCCGACAGGGTACAATCAGCCCCAGCATTTT
j_gene: TRBJ2-5; abundance: few; v_gene: TRBV9; d_gene: TRBD2; CDR3aa: CASSASGGAETQYF; CDR3nt: TGTGCCAGCAGCGCTAGCGGGGGGGCGGAGACCCAGTACTTC
j_gene: TRBJ1-4; abundance: once; v_gene: TRBV4-1; d_gene: TRBD1; CDR3aa: CASSQLLPGQTNEKLFF; CDR3nt: TGCGCCAGCAGCCAACTGTTACCGGGACAGACAAATGAAAAACTGTTTTTT
j_gene: TRBJ2-7; abundance: NA; v_gene: TRBV19; d_gene: NA; CDR3aa: CASSPGGYEQYF; CDR3nt: TGTGCCAGTAGTCCCGGGGGCTACGAGCAGTACTTC
j_gene: TRBJ2-7; abundance: once; v_gene: TRBV6-5; d_gene: NA; CDR3aa: CASSYQAGSYEQYF; CDR3nt: TGTGCCAGCAGTTACCAGGCAGGGTCGTACGAGCAGTACTTC
j_gene: TRBJ2-6; abundance: NA; v_gene: TRBV24-1; d_gene: NA; CDR3aa: CATSERRASGANVLTF; CDR3nt: TGTGCCACCAGTGAGCGGAGGGCATCTGGGGCCAACGTCCTGACTTTC
j_gene: TRBJ2-4; abundance: NA; v_gene: TRBV7-2; d_gene: TRBD1; CDR3aa: CASSSPTGGYIQYF; CDR3nt: TGTGCCAGCAGCTCCCCGACAGGGGGCTACATTCAGTACTTC
j_gene: TRBJ1-1; abundance: NA; v_gene: TRBV5-1; d_gene: NA; CDR3aa: CASSPRAELNTEAFF; CDR3nt: TGCGCCAGCAGCCCACGCGCGGAATTGAACACTGAAGCTTTCTTT
j_gene: TRBJ1-2; abundance: NA; v_gene: TRBV5-6; d_gene: NA; CDR3aa: CASSAFSGYGYTF; CDR3nt: TGTGCCAGCTCTGCATTCTCGGGCTATGGCTACACCTTC
j_gene: TRBJ2-2; abundance: NA; v_gene: TRBV28; d_gene: NA; CDR3aa: CASSSGGTSNTGELFF; CDR3nt: TGTGCCAGCAGTTCGGGTGGGACATCGAACACCGGGGAGCTGTTTTTT
j_gene: TRBJ2-7; abundance: few; v_gene: TRBV2; d_gene: NA; CDR3aa: CASSPDWSSYEQYF; CDR3nt: TGTGCCAGCAGTCCGGATTGGAGTTCCTACGAGCAGTACTTC
j_gene: TRBJ1-1; abundance: few; v_gene: TRBV7-9; d_gene: NA; CDR3aa: CASSLVTVNTEAFF; CDR3nt: TGTGCCAGCAGCTTAGTAACGGTGAACACTGAAGCTTTCTTT
j_gene: TRBJ1-5; abundance: NA; v_gene: TRBV19; d_gene: NA; CDR3aa: CASSIQGVNQPQHF; CDR3nt: TGTGCCAGTAGTATTCAAGGGGTCAATCAGCCCCAGCATTTT